This record covers a single TCR beta chain. Its antigen is undetermined. These data originate in a study of cytomegalovirus exposure and HLA in healthy donors. Regarding the study as a whole: In vitro testing confirmed a few CMV-associated chains as specific for CMV antigens. Generally TCR sequences proved uncommon, though certain public TCRs appeared in numerous donors. Cytomegalovirus status was reportedly diagnosed by the classifier with high sensitivity and specificity.

The germline V gene encodes CDR1 LNHDA and CDR2 SQIVND (reference sequence). CDR3 length: 15 residues. V was clipped by 5 bases and J by 8 bases; unmatched bases: 8. Libraries were prepared by immunoSEQ multiplex PCR; TCRdb keeps only in-frame clonotypes and omits some of them. The sample has about 83,000 clones, 95% to 96% seen once. The sample taken for sequencing was PBMCs. The chain has TRBV19 and TRBJ1-4; 10 bases agree with TRBD1. The receptor comes from a woman aged 18-29 years in good health and CMV-seronegative. This chain's CDR3 is CASSPPTGGMEKLFF. Written as DNA, the CDR3 is TGTGCCAGTAGTCCCCCGACAGGGGGCATGGAAAAACTGTTTTTT.